Given below is one T cell receptor (beta chain) in context. This sample was included in a study of OX40 agonist ivuxolimab in advanced cancers. As for the study in general: Mean age approximately 59 years, range about 23 to 80; roughly 82% male.

The CDR3 has 15 amino acids. Germline V gene lookup returns CDR1 SGHTS and CDR2 YDEGEE. Trimming left V 1 base short and J 2 bases short, with 12 bases between. Repertoires were generated with immunoSEQ multiplex PCR, while TCRdb's copy carries only in-frame clones and drops some. The sample consists of fewer than 200,000 clones, approximately 94% of them appearing once. The receptor was derived from an adult with an advanced solid tumor such as melanoma, head and neck, liver or kidney cancer. The chain is built from TRBV5-8 and TRBJ1-2; a weak D match, TRBD1 (6 bases). The sample in question was CD4+ or CD8+ T cells sorted from blood, obtained in a trial of the OX40 agonist ivuxolimab. CDR3 loop: CASSLTGRENYGYTF. In DNA form, the CDR3 reads TGTGCCAGCAGCTTGACAGGGAGGGAAAACTATGGCTACACCTTC. Based on the CDR3 plus reference TRBV5-8 and TRBJ1-2, the full variable domain is EAGVTQSPTHLIKTRGQQATLRCSPISGHTSVYWYQQALGLGLQFLLWYDEGEERNRGNFPPRFSGRQFPNYSSELNVNALELEDSALYLCASSLTGRENYGYTFGSGTRLTVV.